The 13 T cell receptor beta chains below come from one sample, sequenced in a study of blood T cell repertoires in COVID-19. Profiled with immunoSEQ multiplex PCR; TCRdb holds only in-frame clones, not every one. The sample consists of some 250,000 clones, about 89% of them appearing once. The sequenced material came from PBMCs or T cells enriched from blood (not recorded which). These receptors were taken from a human donor in a cohort exposed to, infected with or recovered from COVID-19 (not recorded which). The donor label of this sample is uncertain.

This clone was counted a single time. V gene TRBV19 combines with J gene TRBJ1-1, with D possibly matching TRBD1 (5 bases). V was trimmed by 8 bases and J by 3 bases, leaving 13 bases between them. Per the germline V gene, CDR1 is LNHDA and CDR2 is SQIVND (reference sequence). There are 13 residues in the CDR3. CDR3 DNA sequence: TGTGCCAGTGGTGACGGAGGGGACACTGAAGCTTTCTTT. Translation gives CASGDGGDTEAFF.

J is TRBJ2-7 and V is TRBV5-1; D gene ambiguous. Trimming pared 4 bases from V and 6 bases from J, leaving 11 bases between. Germline V gene data show CDR1 as SGHRS and CDR2 as YFSETQ. CDR3 size: 12 residues. This CDR3 is CASSVGMAEQYF. The CDR3 DNA sequence: TGCGCCAGCAGCGTGGGTATGGCCGAGCAGTACTTC.

CDR3 nucleotide sequence: TGTGCCATCAGAACAGATGCGAATTCACCCCTCCACTTT. Encoded protein: CAIRTDANSPLHF. V usage is TRBV24-1 and J usage is TRBJ1-6, with D hard to call. Germline V lookup: CDR1 KGHDR, CDR2 SFDVKD. V was cut by 11 bases and J by 7 bases, with 14 bases left in between. The CDR3 is 13 residues long.

This clone was seen once. V gene TRBV3-1 (or the pseudogene TRBV3-2) combines with J gene TRBJ1-5; TRBD1 is a possible D gene (6 bases). Germline V CDR1 and CDR2: LGHDT, YNNKEL (reference sequence). There are 14 residues in the CDR3. Trimming removed 5 bases at V and 3 bases at J, with 11 bases between. In DNA form, the CDR3 reads TGTGCCAGCAGCGGGGGACAACTCAATCAGCCCCAGCATTTT. Its protein product is CASSGGQLNQPQHF.

A remark on this clone: This CDR3 is also generated by other DNA sequences in the sample. This chain connects TRBV24-1 to TRBJ2-7, with D unclear. Looked up from germline, CDR1 is KGHDR and CDR2 is SFDVKD. This CDR3 comprises 12 residues. V dropped 5 bases and J dropped 3 bases, with 7 bases sitting between them. The CDR3 DNA reads TGTGCCACCAGTGCGGGTAGCTACGAGCAGTACTTC. Amino acid sequence: CATSAGSYEQYF.

The rearrangement links TRBV5-5 to TRBJ2-5, with D tentatively TRBD2 (6 bases). Germline CDR1 reads SGHKS; CDR2 reads YYEKEE (reference sequence). The CDR3 runs 14 residues. Between the trimmed V and J ends, which lost 1 base and 4 bases, there was a span of 11 bases. This CDR3 is CASSLIGGVETQYF. CDR3 sequence (DNA): TGTGCCAGCAGCTTGATAGGAGGGGTAGAGACCCAGTACTTC.

V and J are TRBV6-5 and TRBJ2-7; 9 bases agree with TRBD1. After removal of 6 bases from V and 1 base from J, the junction contained 7 bases not matched to a gene. The CDR3 is made up of 15 amino acids. Germline CDR1 MNHEY, CDR2 SVGAGI. This CDR3 reads CASSPPGQGSYEQYF. The CDR3 DNA reads TGTGCCAGCAGCCCCCCGGGACAGGGATCCTACGAGCAGTACTTC.

The chain couples TRBV7-9 to TRBJ2-5; D unresolved. The V gene's germline CDR1 is SEHNR and CDR2 FQNEAQ (reference sequence). CDR3 length: 13 amino acids. The V gene lost 4 bases and the J gene lost 0 bases, with 6 bases spanning the gap. As DNA, the CDR3 is TGTGCCAGCAGCTCAGGTGACCAAGAGACCCAGTACTTC. This translates into CASSSGDQETQYF.

This rearrangement joins TRBV24-1 to TRBJ1-5; D is unclear. The CDR3 runs 12 residues. V was clipped by 4 bases and J by 7 bases, with 7 bases between them. Per the germline V gene, CDR1 is KGHDR and CDR2 is SFDVKD. Written as DNA, the CDR3 is TGTGCCACCAGTGAAGCGTCGCAGCCCCAGCATTTT. Translated, it gives CATSEASQPQHF.

This clone came up once. The V gene is TRBV10-2, the J gene TRBJ2-7, with D possibly TRBD1 on 5 matching bases. V shed 0 bases and J shed 4 bases, with 10 bases lying between them. Germline CDR1 is WSHSY and CDR2 is SAAADI. CDR3 length: 14 residues. CDR3 nucleotides: TGCGCCAGCAGTGAGTCCCTCAGGGATTACGAGCAGTACTTC. It yields the protein CASSESLRDYEQYF.

This clone is a singleton in its sample. The CDR3 loop is CSVMQGYNSPLHF. The DNA of the CDR3 is TGCAGCGTTATGCAGGGGTATAATTCACCCCTCCACTTT. The chain is built from TRBV29-1 and TRBJ1-6, with D maybe TRBD1 (6 bases). The CDR3 sequence is 13 residues long. Trimming shortened V by 5 bases and J by 4 bases, and 9 bases separated the two germline ends. Germline assignment: CDR1 SQVTM and CDR2 ANQGSEA.

The chain combines TRBV4-1 with TRBJ1-3, with 9 bases that match TRBD1. The CDR3 extends over 18 amino acids. After removal of 1 base from V and 3 bases from J, the junction contained 10 bases not matched to a gene. Germline CDR1 reads MGHRA; CDR2 reads YSYEKL. The CDR3 reads CASSQVYKGQGIGNTIYF. Written as DNA, the CDR3 is TGCGCCAGCAGCCAAGTTTATAAAGGACAGGGGATTGGAAACACCATATATTTT.

The rearrangement joins TRBV18 to TRBJ2-5, with no clear D. The CDR3 contains 11 residues. Germline loops: CDR1 KGHSH, CDR2 LQKENI. The V end was cut by 5 bases, the J end by 7 bases, with 8 bases between. The CDR3 region has the DNA TGTGCCAGCTCATTATCTACGACCCAGTACTTC. It specifies CASSLSTTQYF. The whole variable domain, remainder taken from reference TRBV18 and TRBJ2-5, is NAGVMQNPRHLVRRRGQEARLRCSPMKGHSHVYWYRQLPEEGLKFMVYLQKENIIDESGMPKERFSAEFPKEGPSILRIQQVVRGDSAAYFCASSLSTTQYFGPGTRLLVL.